What follows describes a single T cell receptor beta chain. Its specificity is unknown. These data originate in a study of cytomegalovirus exposure and HLA in healthy donors. This PCR relied on a set of 60 Vbeta primers and 13 Jbeta primers. Sequenced by immunoSEQ multiplex PCR; TCRdb stores in-frame clones only, minus some. The sample includes roughly 120,000 clones, over 60% of them seen just once. Study findings and constraints: Reportedly, fewer N-insertions than the approximately 700-donor mean appeared in an Asian-associated ancestry cluster in a later analysis.

Germline V gives CDR1 WNHNN, CDR2 SYGVQD (reference sequence). Trimming shortened V by 7 bases and J by 3 bases, and 10 bases separated the two germline ends. This CDR3 contains 13 residues. This receptor was obtained from a human donor in good health. Sequenced sample: PBMCs. The chain has TRBV10-1 and TRBJ1-5; perhaps TRBD1 as D (5 bases). CDR3 in amino acids: CASTDRYNQPQHF. CDR3 nucleotides: TGCGCCAGCACCGACAGATACAATCAGCCCCAGCATTTT.